These T cell receptor beta chains were read from a single sample in a study of cytomegalovirus exposure and HLA in healthy donors. Method: immunoSEQ multiplex PCR; TCRdb's copy keeps in-frame clones and lacks some. The repertoire holds some 110,000 clones, over 75% seen once, with less than 2.5% in the top ten. The sequencing input was PBMCs. These receptors were obtained from a man aged 25 to 40 in good health and CMV-seronegative. The CDR3 runs from the conserved cysteine through the conserved F or W.

J | V | CDR3
TRBJ1-1 | TRBV29-1 | CSAGQVMNTEAFF
TRBJ1-1 | TRBV28 | CASSRPGTENTEAFF
TRBJ2-5 | TRBV5-1 | CASSSSGGAGETQYF
TRBJ1-1 | TRBV14 | CASSRVGRTEAFF
TRBJ2-5 | TRBV6-1 | CASSERLGVEGETQYF
- | TRBV28 | CASSLSTAGVYEQYF
TRBJ2-5 | TRBV6-1 | CASSGLGLAGLQETQYF
TRBJ2-7 | TRBV28 | CASRTSGGWYEQYF
TRBJ2-5 | TRBV13 | CASLGQGVETQYF
TRBJ1-2 | TRBV28 | CASRLGQGGSYTF
TRBJ2-3 | TRBV2 | CASSEWPGSGTDTQYF
TRBJ2-7 | TRBV27 | CASGGIGEQYF
TRBJ1-4 | TRBV7-6 | CASSPMTGRGATNEKLFF
TRBJ2-7 | TRBV10-3 | CAISVRGGSYEQYF
TRBJ1-6 | TRBV6-1 | CASSERDRGFSPLHF
TRBJ2-7 | TRBV9 | CASSVGQGNYEQYF
TRBJ2-5 | TRBV14 | CASSQVAAGGTETQYF
TRBJ1-1 | TRBV5-1 | CASSFRQGGTEAFF
TRBJ2-1 | TRBV4-1 | CASSQVLPVRDEQFF
TRBJ2-7 | TRBV2 | CASGVMTGGYEQYF
TRBJ2-7 | TRBV20-1 | CSAGPYEQYF
TRBJ1-5 | TRBV28 | CASRLDRGNQPQHF
TRBJ2-2 | TRBV10-1 | CASSGQTNTGELFF
- | TRBV29-1 | CSVDGGQGYEQYF
TRBJ1-1 | TRBV2 | CASRTGMNTEAFF
TRBJ1-2 | TRBV6-5 | CASSYGAASYGYTF
TRBJ2-1 | TRBV4-3 | CASSQDGLAGGFNEQFF
TRBJ2-5 | TRBV14 | CASSQVGTVLAGGQETQYF
TRBJ2-3 | TRBV6-1 | CASSEEGGGTDTQYF
TRBJ1-1 | TRBV4-3 | CASSRGHEAEAFF
TRBJ2-7 | TRBV10-2 | CASSEAGVYEQYF
TRBJ2-5 | TRBV5-1 | CASRLAGQETQYF
TRBJ2-1 | TRBV27 | CASSSGGGPSTYNEQFF
TRBJ1-3 | TRBV6-6 | CASSYDGVRTGNTIYF
TRBJ1-5 | TRBV6-5 | CASSYSGGEQPQHF
TRBJ2-7 | TRBV11-2 | CASSSPWTGWPISYEQYF
TRBJ1-5 | TRBV6-4 | CASSDRRDSGSNQPQHF
TRBJ1-6 | TRBV5-5 | CASSRDRGSSYNSPLHF
TRBJ1-1 | TRBV5-4 | CASSFGGSGNTEAFF
TRBJ1-5 | TRBV19 | CASSIQGANQPQHF
TRBJ2-7 | TRBV19 | CASSQAFDVGYEQYF
TRBJ2-5 | TRBV5-6 | CASSLEGRLQGQETQYF
TRBJ2-7 | TRBV27 | CASSPADSSYEQYF
TRBJ2-2 | TRBV6-6 | CASSKTSGGAGELFF
TRBJ1-5 | TRBV28 | CASSWTGNQPQHF
TRBJ2-5 | TRBV5-1 | CASSLGLGTSPQETQYF